The 17 T cell receptor beta chains below come from one sample, sequenced in a study of identical twins. TCRdb analysed the 5' RACE reads with MiXCR anew, one entry per CDR3 protein. The sample carries 1.5 million to 2 million distinct CDR3 sequences, less than 40% recorded once. Material for sequencing was cord blood. Receptors originate from a newborn girl in good health.

This clonotype was counted many times. This chain uses TRBV9 with TRBJ2-1, with D uncertain. Trimming removed 5 bases at V and 5 bases at J, with 17 bases between. The CDR3 sequence is 15 residues long. CDR1 is SGDLS, CDR2 YYNGEE, per germline. This CDR3 reads CASSSGSAWDNEQFF. The CDR3 DNA follows: TGTGCCAGCAGTTCCGGGTCCGCTTGGGACAATGAGCAGTTCTTC.

As concerns this clonotype: A junction boundary mismatches the germline segment, possibly from a read error. In DNA, the CDR3 is TGTGCTAGTGGTTGGAGGGACTATCTACTCTACGGGCAGTACTTC. It is translated as CASGWRDYLLYGQYF. The V and J genes are TRBV12-5 and TRBJ2-7; 7 bases line up with TRBD2. The CDR3 covers 15 residues. Germline V gene sequence: CDR1 LGHNT, CDR2 FRNRAP.

The rearrangement joins TRBV10-3 to TRBJ2-7, with 7 bases matching TRBD1. Germline-derived CDR1 and CDR2 are ENHRY and SYGVKD. The trim removed 5 bases at V and 1 base at J, leaving 5 bases unmatched. The CDR3 runs to 14 residues. CDR3 sequence reads: CAISLQGSSYEQYF. For the CDR3, the DNA is TGTGCCATCAGTCTACAGGGGTCTTCCTACGAGCAGTACTTC.

The chain carries TRBV12-3 or TRBV12-4 and TRBJ2-7, with D perhaps given as TRBD1 or TRBD2 (5 bases each). Trimming took 6 bases from V and 0 from J, leaving 12 bases between them. CDR3 length: 14 amino acids. CDR3 protein: CASSPWGSSYEQYF. CDR3 nucleotide sequence: TGTGCCAGCAGCCCGTGGGGGAGCTCCTACGAGCAGTACTTC.

The chain carries TRBV15 and TRBJ2-1, with 11 bases lining up with TRBD2. The V gene's germline CDR1 is LNHNV and CDR2 YYDKDF (reference sequence). The CDR3 runs 16 residues. V gave up 1 base and J gave up 3 bases; unmatched junction bases: 2. DNA of the CDR3: TGTGCCACCAGCAGAGTTGGACTAGCGGGCTACAATGAGCAGTTCTTC. This gives the protein CATSRVGLAGYNEQFF.

This clonotype was recorded once. The CDR3 spells CASVLDGGAAETQYF. The CDR3 coding sequence is TGTGCCAGCGTATTAGACGGGGGGGCTGCTGAGACCCAGTACTTC. This chain connects TRBV7-2 to TRBJ2-5; 8 positions agree with TRBD2. Germline CDR1 reads SGHTA; CDR2 reads FQGNSA. J gave up 5 bases and V 8 bases, and 13 bases lay outside the gene matches. This CDR3 contains 15 residues.

DNA of the CDR3: TGTGCCAGCAGTTATAACACGCTTCCCTACGAGCAGTACTTC. Its protein product is CASSYNTLPYEQYF. The gene calls are TRBV6-5 and TRBJ2-7; D unresolved. This CDR3 contains 14 residues. Germline V CDR1 and CDR2: MNHEY, SVGAGI. With 3 bases removed from V and 2 bases from J, the gap between germline ends came to 11 bases.

Details on this clonotype: Germline and junction disagree at one end, which may indicate a read error. The chain joins TRBV28 to TRBJ2-7, with 9 bases that match TRBD1. Germline V gives CDR1 MDHEN, CDR2 SYDVKM. The CDR3 has 15 amino acids. This chain's CDR3 is CASSGPGQGLYVQYF. The DNA of the CDR3 is TGTGCCAGCAGTGGCCCGGGACAGGGTTTGTACGTGCAGTACTTC.

This clonotype was seen more than once but under ten times. V usage is TRBV27 and J usage is TRBJ2-7, with D possibly being TRBD2 (6 bases). With 8 bases removed from V and 5 bases from J, the gap between germline ends came to 19 bases. This CDR3 has 14 amino acids. CDR1 is MNHEY, CDR2 SMNVEV, per germline (reference sequence). The CDR3 spells CASSFGGIQNEQYF. In nucleotides, the CDR3 is TGTGCCAGCTCCTTTGGCGGGATCCAGAACGAGCAGTACTTC.

The chain couples TRBV2 to TRBJ2-1; D remains ambiguous. The length of the CDR3 is 15 residues. Germline values: CDR1 SNHLY, CDR2 FYNNEI. The germline V and J ends were trimmed by 0 bases and 2 bases, with 8 bases remaining between them. The CDR3 DNA reads TGTGCCAGCAGTGAAGCGCTTGGGACCTACAATGAGCAGTTCTTC. Protein sequence: CASSEALGTYNEQFF.

In this sample, this clonotype turned up many times. The genes are TRBV12-3 or TRBV12-4 and TRBJ1-2; unclear D gene. The CDR3 length is 13 residues. V was shortened by 3 bases and J by 4 bases, with 9 bases between the two germline ends. The CDR3 bases are TGTGCCAGCAGTTTTAGGCAAATCTATGGCTACACCTTC. Translating it yields CASSFRQIYGYTF.

This chain uses TRBV5-1 with TRBJ2-1; TRBD2 matches at 11 bases. With 4 bases clipped from V and 5 bases from J, the junction kept 11 bases outside the gene matches. The germline CDR1 and CDR2 sequences are SGHRS and YFSETQ. The CDR3 consists of 17 residues. CDR3 sequence: CASSPTSGRAGNNEQFF. CDR3 nucleotide sequence: TGCGCCAGCAGCCCCACTAGCGGGAGAGCTGGGAACAATGAGCAGTTCTTC.

This clonotype was seen only a few times. The chain couples TRBV6-1 to TRBJ2-4, with TRBD2 matching 8 bases. Germline-derived CDR1 and CDR2 are MNHNS and SASEGT. With 3 bases clipped from V and 2 bases from J, the junction kept 6 bases outside the gene matches. The CDR3 sequence is 16 residues long. DNA of the CDR3: TGTGCCAGCAGTGATTTTACTAGCGGTTCCAAAAACATTCAGTACTTC. Translated, it gives CASSDFTSGSKNIQYF.

V is TRBV12-3 or TRBV12-4 and J is TRBJ1-2; 8 bases are shared with TRBD1. The CDR3 is 16 amino acids. V shed 6 bases, J shed 4 bases, and the junction held 13 bases outside the gene matches. The CDR3 is CASRNRDRGAGYGYTF. The CDR3 region has the DNA TGTGCCAGCAGAAACCGTGACAGGGGCGCGGGCTATGGCTACACCTTC.

This clonotype was observed at least ten times. This rearrangement joins TRBV27 to TRBJ2-7; 7 bases fit TRBD1. Germline lookup yields CDR1 MNHEY and CDR2 SMNVEV (reference sequence). V shed 0 bases and J 3 bases; nucleotides not matched to a gene: 5. The CDR3 has 15 amino acids. DNA for the CDR3: TGTGCCAGCAGTTTATCGAAGGCAGGGGGCTACGAGCAGTACTTC. Its translation is CASSLSKAGGYEQYF.

The chain employs TRBV3-1 and TRBJ2-5; D is uncertain. This CDR3 has 15 residues. Looked up from germline, CDR1 is LGHDT and CDR2 is YNNKEL (reference sequence). V was cut by 5 bases and J by 11 bases, with 24 bases left in between. The chain's CDR3 is CASSSPLVLGNEQYF. The CDR3 DNA reads TGTGCCAGCAGCTCCCCGTTGGTTCTGGGCAATGAGCAGTACTTC.

There are a few counts of this clonotype. The V call is TRBV28, the J call TRBJ1-6; perhaps TRBD1 as D (6 bases). The germline gives CDR1 MDHEN, CDR2 SYDVKM. CDR3 length equals 17 residues. Trimming took 1 base from V and 3 from J, leaving 13 bases between them. The CDR3 protein is CASSLLTGTHYNSPLHF. The CDR3, as DNA: TGTGCCAGCAGTTTATTAACTGGGACACACTATAATTCACCCCTCCACTTT.